One sample yielded the 10 T cell receptor beta chains listed below, sequenced in a study of OX40 agonist ivuxolimab in advanced cancers. Sequencing used immunoSEQ multiplex PCR; TCRdb keeps in-frame clones, though not all of them. This sample has approximately 72,000 clones, with around 90% found just once. Sequenced here: CD4+ or CD8+ T cells sorted from blood, sampled in a trial of the OX40 agonist ivuxolimab. These receptors were taken from an adult with an advanced solid tumor such as melanoma, head and neck, liver or kidney cancer.

This chain links TRBV28 with TRBJ1-2; maybe TRBD1 (6 bases). The ends were cut back, 2 bases at V and 4 bases at J, with 14 bases in the middle. The CDR3 is 15 amino acids. The germline V gene encodes CDR1 MDHEN and CDR2 SYDVKM. This chain's CDR3 is CASSLTPDSIYGYTF. DNA for the CDR3: TGTGCCAGCAGTTTAACCCCGGACAGCATCTATGGCTACACCTTC.

This clone was seen just once. The gene calls are TRBV7-2 and TRBJ2-7; 8 bases are shared with TRBD1. Germline-derived CDR1 and CDR2 are SGHTA and FQGNSA. V shed 1 base, J shed 4 bases, and the junction held 6 bases outside the gene matches. The CDR3 runs 15 residues. CDR3 sequence (DNA): TGTGCCAGCAGCTTAGAAGGGACAGGCCAATACGAGCAGTACTTC. This codes for CASSLEGTGQYEQYF.

The J gene is TRBJ2-5, the V gene TRBV5-5; D may be TRBD1 (5 bases). CDR1 and CDR2 from the germline V gene are SGHKS and YYEKEE (reference sequence). There are 14 residues in the CDR3. V was cut by 4 bases and J by 2 bases, with 12 bases left in between. The CDR3 protein is CASSPGSIQETQYF. The CDR3 nucleotides are TGTGCCAGCAGCCCAGGGTCCATTCAAGAGACCCAGTACTTC.

The genes are TRBV21-1 and TRBJ1-6; the table's D call, TRBD1, has no DNA check behind it. TRBV21-1 is a pseudogene locus. The CDR3 covers 16 residues. The CDR3 sequence: CASSKRQDQGNSPLHF. The CDR3 nucleotides are TGTGCCAGCAGCAAAAGACAGGATCAAGGTAATTCACCCCTCCACTTT.

V and J are TRBV18 and TRBJ1-3; D is undetermined. Germline V gene lookup returns CDR1 KGHSH and CDR2 LQKENI. The CDR3 runs to 15 residues. V was pared by 5 bases and J by 3 bases, with 14 bases between. Written as DNA, the CDR3 is TGTGCCAGCTCAGGAGGGATCGGCGGTGGAAACACCATATATTTT. Residues: CASSGGIGGGNTIYF.

This chain links TRBV5-1 with TRBJ2-3; the D is unclear. The V gene's germline CDR1 is SGHRS and CDR2 YFSETQ. The CDR3 totals 12 residues. V gave up 0 bases and J gave up 8 bases, with 7 bases separating them. CDR3 amino acids: CASSLEVGTQYF. Written as DNA, the CDR3 is TGCGCCAGCAGCTTGGAGGTGGGTACGCAGTATTTT.

The chain uses TRBV6-1 and TRBJ1-1, with D perhaps matching TRBD1 (5 bases). V lost 6 bases and J 5 bases, leaving 16 bases between the germline ends. CDR3 length equals 14 residues. Per germline, CDR1 MNHNS and CDR2 SASEGT. The CDR3 bases are TGTGCCAGCAGCCTGAGGGGCGGGGATACTGAAGCTTTCTTT. Translation: CASSLRGGDTEAFF.

CDR3 in amino acids: CASSQHSGSGTGELFF. CDR3 sequence (DNA): TGCGCCAGCAGCCAGCACAGCGGGAGCGGGACCGGGGAGCTGTTTTTT. The chain couples TRBV4-3 to TRBJ2-2; TRBD2 matches at 8 bases. The CDR3 loop spans 16 amino acids. Germline CDR1 reads LGHNA; CDR2 reads YSLEER. V dropped 3 bases and J dropped 5; count of bases not matched to a gene: 8.

The chain combines TRBV6-6 with TRBJ1-1; 7 nucleotides agree with TRBD1. The CDR3 consists of 15 residues. Unmatched junction bases numbered 7, after V lost 5 bases and J lost 1 base. Germline loops: CDR1 MNHNY, CDR2 SVGAGI (reference sequence). The CDR3 nucleotides are TGTGCCAGCAGTCAACTGACAGGGAAGAACACTGAAGCTTTCTTT. This sequence encodes CASSQLTGKNTEAFF.

V and J are TRBV7-5 and TRBJ2-6. TRBV7-5 is designated a pseudogene. This CDR3 region has 16 residues. DNA for the CDR3: TGTGCCAGAAGCCCCCCTCTTTTTGATAAGGCCAACGTCCTGACTTTC. It encodes CARSPPLFDKANVLTF.